Shown below are 21 T cell receptor beta chains from a single sample sequenced in a study of shared T cell receptors in the human thymus. Assay: immunoSEQ multiplex PCR; the TCRdb copy retains only in-frame clones and omits some. The sample includes 600,000 to 900,000 clones, 80% to 90% of them seen just once. These data also featured in a second study, about human thymus T cells.

The sample was thymocytes. The receptors shown here come from a girl less than two years old with a congenital heart defect.

This clone was recorded only once. The chain joins TRBV9 to TRBJ1-1; D is uncertain. Germline V gene data show CDR1 as SGDLS and CDR2 as YYNGEE. CDR3 length: 14 residues. Trimming removed 4 bases from V and 1 base from J, with 11 bases in between. The CDR3 sequence: CASSSEEANTEAFF. CDR3 DNA: TGTGCCAGCAGCTCCGAGGAGGCGAACACTGAAGCTTTCTTT. Filled out from reference TRBV9 and TRBJ1-1, the complete variable domain reads DSGVTQTPKHLITATGQRVTLRCSPRSGDLSVYWYQQSLDQGLQFLIQYYNGEERAKGNILERFSAQQFPDLHSELNLSSLELGDSALYFCASSSEEANTEAFFGQGTRLTVV.

The V and J genes are TRBV5-6 and TRBJ1-3; D is possibly TRBD1 (6 bases). The V and J ends lost 1 base and 0 bases respectively, with 14 bases between them. Germline V gives CDR1 SGHDT, CDR2 YYEEEE. The CDR3 runs to 17 residues. CDR3 region: CASSLKRDTTSGNTIYF. CDR3 DNA: TGTGCCAGCAGCTTGAAACGGGACACTACCTCTGGAAACACCATATATTTT.

The chain links TRBV2 to TRBJ1-5, with 7 bases identical to TRBD1. Germline loops: CDR1 SNHLY, CDR2 FYNNEI. V trimming: 4 bases; J trimming: 3 bases; junction bases outside the gene matches: 3. This CDR3 has 14 amino acids. The CDR3: CASSGDRVNQPQHF. The CDR3 nucleotides read TGTGCCAGCAGTGGAGACAGGGTCAATCAGCCCCAGCATTTT.

V is TRBV12-5 and J is TRBJ2-7; D is unclear. CDR1 LGHNT and CDR2 FRNRAP come from the germline V gene. This CDR3 is 18 amino acids long. The ends were cut back, 0 bases at V and 1 base at J, with 19 bases in the middle. The CDR3, as DNA: TGTGCTAGTGGTTTGGTACGGTCGGAGTTGAACATTTCCTACGAGCAGTACTTC. It codes for CASGLVRSELNISYEQYF.

This clone showed up just a few times. The chain joins TRBV18 to TRBJ1-2, with a tentative D call TRBD1 (5 bases). V dropped 0 bases and J dropped 8 bases, with 25 bases sitting between them. Germline V gene lookup returns CDR1 KGHSH and CDR2 LQKENI. The length of the CDR3 is 18 residues. CDR3 region: CASSPPLQLARVGRGYTF. The CDR3 DNA sequence: TGTGCCAGCTCACCACCTTTACAACTGGCCAGGGTAGGACGGGGCTACACCTTC.

This clone appeared once. The V and J genes are TRBV28 and TRBJ2-7, with D maybe TRBD1 (6 bases). The CDR3 spans 13 residues. Germline assignment: CDR1 MDHEN and CDR2 SYDVKM. Trimming cost V 3 bases and J 4 bases, with 10 bases left between them. CDR3 nucleotides: TGTGCCAGCAGTTTCAGGGGCGAGTACGAGCAGTACTTC. Translating it yields CASSFRGEYEQYF.

This clone has a single count. The chain joins TRBV11-2 to TRBJ1-6, with a possible D match to TRBD1 (6 bases). Germline values: CDR1 SGHAT, CDR2 FQNNGV. The V gene lost 5 bases and the J gene lost 13 bases, with 15 bases spanning the gap. CDR3 length: 13 residues. CDR3 region: CASSQPATGPLHF. Written as DNA, the CDR3 is TGTGCCAGCAGCCAACCAGCGACAGGTCCCCTCCACTTT.

The J gene is TRBJ1-2, the V gene TRBV11-3; D might be TRBD1 (6 bases). Germline lookup yields CDR1 SGHNT and CDR2 YENEEA. The CDR3 sequence is 16 residues long. V was clipped by 5 bases and J by 8 bases, with 24 bases between them. The CDR3 coding sequence is TGTGCCAGCAGCCAGTATGCCGTTGAGGGGACAAAGGGCTACACCTTC. The encoded protein is CASSQYAVEGTKGYTF.

In this sample, this clone turned up once. The chain carries TRBV19 and TRBJ2-1; D is undetermined. There are 15 residues in the CDR3. The V end lost 5 bases, the J end lost 0 bases, and 11 bases lay between the germline ends. Germline V gene data show CDR1 as LNHDA and CDR2 as SQIVND (reference sequence). The CDR3 sequence is CASSFSDLSYNEQFF. The CDR3 nucleotides read TGTGCCAGTAGTTTCAGCGATCTCTCCTACAATGAGCAGTTCTTC.

This chain uses TRBV20-1 with TRBJ1-2; no reliable D call. Trimming took off 7 bases at V and 4 bases at J, with 10 bases between the two ends. Germline V CDR1 and CDR2: DFQATT, SNEGSKA (reference sequence). This CDR3 comprises 11 residues. The DNA for the CDR3 is TGCAGTGGGGAGACACTCTATGGCTACACCTTC. Amino acids: CSGETLYGYTF.

This clone occurred once. This chain connects TRBV15 to TRBJ2-3, with D possibly TRBD1 on 6 matching bases. Trimming left V 3 bases short and J 3 bases short, with 13 bases between. The CDR3 extends over 15 amino acids. Germline V gene data show CDR1 as LNHNV and CDR2 as YYDKDF (reference sequence). This chain's CDR3 is CATSSRSQGTDTQYF. The CDR3 DNA follows: TGTGCCACCAGCAGCCGTTCGCAGGGGACAGATACGCAGTATTTT.

The genes are TRBV5-1 and TRBJ1-4, with TRBD1 identical over 8 bases. The CDR3 sequence is 17 residues long. Germline V gene data show CDR1 as SGHRS and CDR2 as YFSETQ. The V and J ends lost 2 bases and 5 bases, in that order; junction bases with no gene match: 11. The DNA for the CDR3 is TGCGCCAGCAGCTTTTCCTCTCCAGGGGGCGAGAATGAAAAACTGTTTTTT. Encoded protein: CASSFSSPGGENEKLFF.

The chain links TRBV5-8 to TRBJ1-4; no definite D call. Germline assignment: CDR1 SGHTS and CDR2 YDEGEE. This CDR3 is built from 14 residues. V was shortened by 3 bases and J by 5 bases, with 11 bases between the two germline ends. The CDR3 coding sequence is TGTGCCAGCAGCTCTCTACGGCGGAATGAAAAACTGTTTTTT. Amino acid sequence: CASSSLRRNEKLFF.

This clone was detected a few times. V is TRBV30 and J is TRBJ1-2; 10 bases match TRBD1. The germline CDR1 and CDR2 sequences are GTSNPN and SVGIG (reference sequence). The CDR3 length is 15 residues. The trim removed 3 bases at V and 0 bases at J, leaving 4 bases unmatched. For the CDR3, the DNA is TGTGCCTGGAGGGGACAGGGGAGGTCTAACTATGGCTACACCTTC. The encoded protein is CAWRGQGRSNYGYTF.

This clone was observed once. The V gene is TRBV18, the J gene TRBJ1-5; D is unclear. This CDR3 comprises 17 residues. Germline CDR1 KGHSH, CDR2 LQKENI. V lost 3 bases and J lost 4, with 19 bases in between. The CDR3: CASSPRGRIHGNQPQHF. CDR3 in DNA: TGTGCCAGCTCACCCAGAGGGCGCATCCATGGTAATCAGCCCCAGCATTTT.

This clone was picked up a small number of times. The chain links TRBV6-1 to TRBJ1-3, with TRBD1 matching over 7 bases. CDR3 length: 20 residues. CDR1 is MNHNS and CDR2 is SASEGT in the germline V gene. Trimming at V came to 1 base and at J to 0 bases, leaving 15 bases not matched to a gene. This chain's CDR3 is CASSEVGRGRGSTSGNTIYF. The CDR3, as DNA: TGTGCCAGCAGTGAAGTCGGGAGGGGCAGGGGGTCCACCTCTGGAAACACCATATATTTT.

The chain is built from TRBV9 and TRBJ2-1; 12 bases line up with TRBD2. Germline V gives CDR1 SGDLS, CDR2 YYNGEE. The length of the CDR3 is 16 residues. After removal of 0 bases from V and 9 bases from J, the junction contained 7 bases not matched to a gene. The DNA of the CDR3 is TGTGCCAGCAGCGTAGGATCTAGCGGGGGGGCCGGTGAGCAGTTCTTC. Translation gives CASSVGSSGGAGEQFF.

CDR3 in DNA: TGTGCCATCAGTGGGACCCGAACATTTGGGACAGTTACCCTAACAACCTACGAGCAGTACTTC. It encodes CAISGTRTFGTVTLTTYEQYF. The chain carries TRBV10-3 and TRBJ2-7; 7 bases fit TRBD1. Germline CDR1 and CDR2: ENHRY and SYGVKD. The CDR3 is 21 amino acids. V lost 4 bases to trimming and J lost 2 bases; unmatched junction nucleotides: 26.

In its sample, this clone was seen a few times. The chain recombines TRBV5-1 with TRBJ1-2; D remains ambiguous. In germline, CDR1 is SGHRS, CDR2 YFSETQ. This CDR3 is 15 amino acids long. V was cut by 0 bases and J by 3 bases, with 12 bases left in between. The CDR3 DNA sequence: TGCGCCAGCAGCTTGGTCTCGAGACATCACTATGGCTACACCTTC. This encodes CASSLVSRHHYGYTF.

The V gene is TRBV7-2, the J gene TRBJ1-3, with 7 bases fitting TRBD1. The CDR3 runs 16 residues. Germline V gene sequence: CDR1 SGHTA, CDR2 FQGNSA. V lost 5 bases, J lost 0 bases, and 7 bases stayed unmatched. This CDR3 reads CASSLGQHFSGNTIYF. CDR3 nucleotides: TGTGCCAGCAGCCTGGGACAGCACTTCTCTGGAAACACCATATATTTT.

This clone was detected only once. V and J are TRBV4-1 and TRBJ1-5; the D is unclear. Trimming shortened V by 3 bases and J by 5 bases, and 17 bases separated the two germline ends. The V gene's germline CDR1 is MGHRA and CDR2 YSYEKL. The CDR3 has 16 residues. The CDR3 DNA is TGCGCCAGCAGCCAGGTGGGCGCCGGGATAGATCAGCCCCAGCATTTT. Translating it yields CASSQVGAGIDQPQHF.